These 25 T cell receptor beta chains originate from one sample sequenced in a study of molecular identifiers for immune sequencing clone quantification. TCRdb called the PCR reads again in MiXCR, with one record for every CDR3 protein. The top ten clones hold about 0.74% of a sample with over 300,000 distinct CDR3 sequences, 24% of them seen once. Sequencing input: naive CD8+ T cells from blood, with Jurkat cell RNA spiked in. As to subset: FACS-sorted CD8+CD4-CCR7+CD45RA+ naive T cells. Source of these receptors: a human donor in good health. Some libraries in this study had Jurkat cell RNA spiked in.

This clonotype was seen ten or more times. The chain combines TRBV15 with TRBJ1-4; D may be TRBD1 (5 bases). The CDR3 consists of 15 residues. V was pared by 2 bases and J by 5 bases, with 12 bases between. Per germline, CDR1 LNHNV and CDR2 YYDKDF (reference sequence). The CDR3 protein is CATSRSGDGNEKLFF. CDR3 in DNA: TGTGCCACCAGCAGATCGGGGGACGGGAATGAAAAACTGTTTTTT.

This clonotype was detected only a few times. This sequence joins TRBV11-2 and TRBJ1-1; the D gene is possibly TRBD1 (6 bases). Germline CDR1 reads SGHAT; CDR2 reads FQNNGV. The CDR3 runs 15 residues. V was pared by 4 bases and J by 2 bases, with 14 bases between. CDR3 bases: TGTGCCAGCAGCTCCCGGACAGAAAAAAACACTGAAGCTTTCTTT. Its translation is CASSSRTEKNTEAFF.

This clonotype was counted many times. The chain joins TRBV5-1 to TRBJ1-1; weak D call: TRBD1 (5 bases). V lost 3 bases to trimming and J lost 6 bases, with 15 bases between them. Germline V CDR1 and CDR2: SGHRS, YFSETQ. CDR3 length: 14 residues. The DNA for the CDR3 is TGCGCCAGCAGCTCTACTCTGGACAAGGCTGAAGCTTTCTTT. This encodes CASSSTLDKAEAFF.

In its sample, this clonotype was seen a few times. The chain links TRBV7-9 to TRBJ2-2; D possibly corresponds to TRBD2 (6 bases). Between the trimmed V and J ends, which lost 5 bases and 0 bases, there was a span of 10 bases. Germline CDR1 is SEHNR and CDR2 is FQNEAQ (reference sequence). This CDR3 region has 15 residues. The CDR3 protein is CASSPRGSNTGELFF. CDR3 nucleotides: TGTGCCAGCAGCCCTCGGGGGTCGAACACCGGGGAGCTGTTTTTT. The whole variable domain, filled in from reference TRBV7-9 and TRBJ2-2, reads DTGVSQNPRHKITKRGQNVTFRCDPISEHNRLYWYRQTLGQGPEFLTYFQNEAQLEKSRLLSDRFSAERPKGSFSTLEIQRTEQGDSAMYLCASSPRGSNTGELFFGEGSRLTVL.

This clonotype occurred a few times. The DNA for the CDR3 is TGTGCCAGCAGCTCACAGATAATGAACACTGAAGCTTTCTTT. It translates to CASSSQIMNTEAFF. This chain uses TRBV7-9 with TRBJ1-1; D unclear. The CDR3 extends over 14 amino acids. The V end was cut by 4 bases, the J end by 0 bases, with 9 bases between. Germline V gene data show CDR1 as SEHNR and CDR2 as FQNEAQ (reference sequence).

The chain couples TRBV6-1 to TRBJ2-7; 7 nucleotides align to TRBD1. The CDR3 has 13 amino acids. After removal of 8 bases from V and 6 bases from J, the junction contained 10 bases not matched to a gene. Germline CDR1 and CDR2: MNHNS and SASEGT. CDR3 DNA sequence: TGTGCCAGCCAATGGACAGGAGACTGCGAGCAGTACTTC. Encoded protein: CASQWTGDCEQYF.

To note about this clonotype: Just one base apart from a much larger clone, this may be a read error. V usage is TRBV6-2 or TRBV6-3 and J usage is TRBJ2-3, with unresolved D. V lost 6 bases, J lost 6 bases, and 10 bases lay in between. Germline CDR1 and CDR2: MNHEY and SVGEGT. CDR3 length: 12 residues. The CDR3: CASSEYPDTQYF. CDR3 DNA sequence: TGTGCCAGCAGCGAATATCCTGATACGCAGTATTTT.

In the case of this clonotype: The junction and the germline gene differ at one end; a read error may be behind it. The V and J genes are TRBV29-1 and TRBJ1-1; the D is unclear. The CDR3 contains 14 residues. The V gene's germline CDR1 is SQVTM and CDR2 ANQGSEA. CDR3 sequence (DNA): TGCAGCGTTCGTAGCGGATATACGAACACTGAAACTTTCTTT. This encodes CSVRSGYTNTETFF.

About this clonotype itself: An end of the junction does not agree with germline; a read error may underlie this. The chain carries TRBV27 and TRBJ1-4; D perhaps matches TRBD1 (6 bases). The germline V gene encodes CDR1 MNHEY and CDR2 SMNVEV (reference sequence). The length of the CDR3 is 17 residues. The CDR3 is CASMETRFGGLYEKLFF. The CDR3 nucleotides are TGCGCCAGCATGGAGACGCGCTTTGGGGGCTTATATGAAAAACTGTTTTTT.

J is TRBJ2-5 and V is TRBV28; 9 bases are a match to TRBD2. V lost 3 bases to trimming and J lost 4 bases; unmatched junction nucleotides: 15. Germline CDR1 MDHEN, CDR2 SYDVKM. CDR3 length: 18 amino acids. The CDR3 loop is CASSLPPTRAGGGETQYF. CDR3 nucleotides: TGTGCCAGCAGTTTGCCCCCGACTAGAGCGGGAGGCGGAGAGACCCAGTACTTC.

This clonotype was recorded many times. The CDR3 DNA follows: TGTGCCAGCAGTCTGAGACTAGGCTACGAGCAGTACTTC. Protein: CASSLRLGYEQYF. The rearrangement uses TRBV28 and TRBJ2-7, with D possibly matching TRBD2 (6 bases). Trimming took 5 bases from V and 3 from J, leaving 11 bases between them. Germline CDR1 and CDR2: MDHEN and SYDVKM. This CDR3 contains 13 residues.

This clonotype was observed at least ten times. The V gene is TRBV5-1, the J gene TRBJ2-7; D possibly corresponds to TRBD1 (6 bases). This CDR3 spans 16 amino acids. Per germline, CDR1 SGHRS and CDR2 YFSETQ. V was cut by 4 bases and J by 4 bases, with 21 bases left in between. The CDR3 bases are TGCGCCAGCAGCGCCTACAGGGACCCCACGGTTTACGAGCAGTACTTC. As protein: CASSAYRDPTVYEQYF.

Ten or more counts support this clonotype. This chain links TRBV5-5 with TRBJ1-5, with D perhaps matching TRBD1 (6 bases). Germline CDR1 reads SGHKS; CDR2 reads YYEKEE (reference sequence). Trimming took 1 base from V and 6 from J, leaving 20 bases between them. The CDR3 sequence is 17 residues long. As DNA, the CDR3 is TGTGCCAGCAGCTTGTCTATTGGAGGGGGTTATATTCAGCCCCAGCATTTT. It is translated as CASSLSIGGGYIQPQHF.

This clonotype was detected a few times. The chain is built from TRBV27 and TRBJ2-7; either TRBD1 or TRBD2 may supply D (5 bases each). CDR1 is MNHEY, CDR2 SMNVEV, per germline (reference sequence). This CDR3 has 14 residues. Trimming cost V 4 bases and J 3 bases, with 13 bases left between them. The CDR3 DNA reads TGTGCCAGCAGTTCGGGGCCCGGCATCTACGAGCAGTACTTC. Residues: CASSSGPGIYEQYF.

In the case of this clonotype: This could be a read error, since a much larger clone is one nucleotide away. The CDR3 spells CASREVGGTLYF. The CDR3 region has the DNA TGTGCCAGCAGAGAGGTTGGCGGGACCCTGTACTTC. The chain links TRBV6-2 or TRBV6-3 to TRBJ2-5; tentative D call: TRBD2 (6 bases). The CDR3 consists of 12 residues. CDR1 and CDR2 (germline): MNHEY, SVGEGT.

On this clonotype itself: A much larger clone lies one base from this, so it may be a read error. This rearrangement joins TRBV5-1 to TRBJ2-3, with D maybe TRBD2 (6 bases). The CDR3 runs 16 residues. CDR1 is SGHRS and CDR2 is YFSETQ in the germline V gene. CDR3 in DNA: TGCGCCAGCAGCTGGATCACAGGAGGGAAAGCAGATACGCGGTATTTT. This codes for CASSWITGGKADTRYF.

J is TRBJ1-4 and V is TRBV2; D is unresolved. CDR3 size: 14 residues. V lost 4 bases and J 3 bases, leaving 9 bases between the germline ends. CDR1 SNHLY and CDR2 FYNNEI come from the germline V gene. The CDR3 protein is CASSAAGPNEKLFF. CDR3 DNA: TGTGCCAGCAGTGCGGCAGGCCCTAATGAAAAACTGTTTTTT.

Regarding this clonotype: A junction end diverges from the germline sequence, so it may reflect a read error. The gene calls are TRBV6-5 and TRBJ2-3, with 7 nucleotides matching TRBD2. This CDR3 spans 14 amino acids. CDR1 is MNHEY, CDR2 SVGAGI, per germline. This CDR3 is CASGSTGGGDTRYF. CDR3 nucleotide sequence: TGTGCCAGCGGTTCGACTGGCGGGGGTGATACGCGGTATTTT.

The rearrangement joins TRBV10-3 to TRBJ2-3, with no clear D. CDR1 ENHRY and CDR2 SYGVKD come from the germline V gene. This CDR3 is built from 15 residues. The ends were cut back, 1 base at V and 0 bases at J, with 8 bases in the middle. The CDR3 nucleotides are TGTGCCATCAGTGAGTTTGGGCTAAGCACAGATACGCAGTATTTT. Translation: CAISEFGLSTDTQYF.

This chain connects TRBV19 to TRBJ2-7, with 10 bases aligning to TRBD1. Per the germline V gene, CDR1 is LNHDA and CDR2 is SQIVND (reference sequence). J was trimmed by 4 bases and V by 1 base; bases with no gene match: 1. The CDR3 spans 14 residues. The CDR3 here is CASSIGDRGYEQYF. CDR3 nucleotide sequence: TGTGCCAGTAGTATAGGGGACAGGGGTTACGAGCAGTACTTC. Full variable domain (remainder filled in from reference TRBV19 and TRBJ2-7): DGGITQSPKYLFRKEGQNVTLSCEQNLNHDAMYWYRQDPGQGLRLIYYSQIVNDFQKGDIAEGYSVSREKKESFPLTVTSAQKNPTAFYLCASSIGDRGYEQYFGPGTRLTVT.

With respect to this clonotype: Because the CDR3 is missing its conserved closing phenylalanine or tryptophan, this is likely a read error. Because the CDR3's place on the DNA is in doubt, the DNA is left out and the CDR3 is given as listed by TCRdb. The chain joins TRBV21-1 to TRBJ2-7; the table assigns TRBD2, which was not confirmed against the DNA. TRBV21-1 is a known pseudogene. Ends included, the CDR3 has 16 residues. The CDR3 protein is CASSSPNSGHSYEQYL.

This clonotype has more than one count but fewer than ten. The chain joins TRBV9 to TRBJ2-7; D not resolved. This CDR3 contains 13 residues. V was trimmed by 3 bases and J by 3 bases, leaving 10 bases between them. CDR1 and CDR2 from the germline V gene are SGDLS and YYNGEE. The CDR3 is CASSGGKRYEQYF. The CDR3 coding sequence is TGTGCCAGCAGCGGGGGAAAGCGCTACGAGCAGTACTTC. Full variable domain (remainder filled in from reference TRBV9 and TRBJ2-7): DSGVTQTPKHLITATGQRVTLRCSPRSGDLSVYWYQQSLDQGLQFLIQYYNGEERAKGNILERFSAQQFPDLHSELNLSSLELGDSALYFCASSGGKRYEQYFGPGTRLTVT.

The rearrangement links TRBV2 to TRBJ2-2, with TRBD1 identical over 9 bases. The V gene end was trimmed by 7 bases and the J gene end by 4 bases; junction bases not matched to a gene: 13. The CDR3 is 17 residues long. Germline V CDR1 and CDR2: SNHLY, FYNNEI. The CDR3 DNA reads TGTGCCAGCAAAGAGATAGGGACAGGGCCCGCCACCGGGGAGCTGTTTTTT. This translates into CASKEIGTGPATGELFF.

Of note for this clonotype: This sequence may be a read error, since a much larger clone differs from it by one base. The chain is built from TRBV5-1 and TRBJ2-7; TRBD2 matches 8 bases. Germline V gives CDR1 SGHRS, CDR2 YFSETQ. The CDR3 loop spans 16 amino acids. V lost 3 bases to trimming and J lost 7 bases; unmatched junction nucleotides: 15. CDR3 in amino acids: CASSYASGWALGEQYF. The CDR3, as DNA: TGCGCCAGCAGCTATGCTAGCGGGTGGGCCCTCGGGGAGCAGTACTTC.

In this sample, this clonotype turned up a few times. The rearrangement joins TRBV9 to TRBJ2-7; maybe TRBD2 (5 bases). The CDR3 has 13 residues. V was cut by 2 bases and J by 2 bases, with 8 bases left in between. In germline, CDR1 is SGDLS, CDR2 YYNGEE. CDR3 sequence reads: CASSVREAYEQYF. The CDR3 DNA reads as TGTGCCAGCAGCGTGAGGGAAGCCTACGAGCAGTACTTC.